A selection of T cell receptor beta chains follows, all from one sample in a study of blood T cells in healthy people across ages. TCRdb fed the 5' RACE reads into MiXCR, producing one record per CDR3 protein. Of about 720,000 distinct CDR3 sequences listed, 20% to 25% are singletons. Input material: blood. The receptors originated from a man between 65 and 85 years old in good health. Both conserved end residues are trimmed from each CDR3.

J gene | V gene | CDR3 protein
TRBJ1-2 | TRBV16 | ASSQGGSYT
TRBJ2-5 | TRBV18 | ASSPAGTNKETQY
TRBJ2-5 | TRBV7-2 | ASSRERRGYETQY
TRBJ1-4 | TRBV23-1 | ASPTGRGFNEKLF
TRBJ1-2 | TRBV24-1 | ATSRGLGNGYT
TRBJ1-1 | TRBV5-1 | ASNPQGADTEAF
TRBJ2-5 | TRBV20-1 | SARQGREGETQY
TRBJ2-7 | TRBV11-2 | ASSPSTSRTVQY
TRBJ2-1 | TRBV7-9 | ASSLRMSSGSSYNEQF
TRBJ2-3 | TRBV4-2 | ASSQETSGGTDTQY
TRBJ1-1 | TRBV27 | ASSPGVGQGWTEAF
TRBJ1-1 | TRBV6-5 | ASIPPGRGTEAF
. | TRBV28 | ASNALAIYEQY
TRBJ2-3 | TRBV11-1 | ASSPRARSTDTQY
TRBJ2-5 | TRBV6-2/TRBV6-3 | ASNLAKETQY
TRBJ1-1 | TRBV18 | ASSPQGAAEAF
TRBJ2-1 | TRBV13 | ASSRLLAGGLNEQF